This T cell receptor beta chain was identified during a study of cytomegalovirus exposure and HLA in healthy donors. Trimming cost V 0 bases and J 7 bases, with 24 bases left between them. Germline CDR1 MGHRA, CDR2 YSYEKL. The length of the CDR3 is 19 residues. As to this clone: The antigen remains unidentified.

Using immunoSEQ multiplex PCR, the repertoire was profiled, and TCRdb retains in-frame clones only, with some absent. This table holds under 200,000 clones, around nine tenths found once. General study findings and limits: In vitro testing confirmed three CMV-associated chains as specific for CMV antigens. 164 TCR beta chains were listed as cytomegalovirus-associated.

Sequenced sample: PBMCs. The source of this sequence is a woman aged 18 to 35 in good health and CMV-seronegative. The chain combines TRBV4-1 with TRBJ1-4; TRBD1 might be the D (5 bases). The CDR3 loop reads CASSQDKEAAGRRGEKLFF. For the CDR3, the DNA is TGCGCCAGCAGCCAAGATAAAGAAGCGGCAGGGAGGAGAGGTGAAAAACTGTTTTTT.